Given below is one TCR beta chain in context. These data are taken from a study of blood T cell repertoires in COVID-19. TCRdb keeps only in-frame clones here, not all; method: immunoSEQ multiplex PCR. The sample lists fewer than 400,000 clones, about nine tenths occurring once. Deletions cut 6 bases from V and 8 bases from J, with 17 bases between. CDR3 length: 15 residues. The germline CDR1 and CDR2 sequences are MNHEY and SVGAGI. The chain couples TRBV6-5 to TRBJ1-6, with D maybe TRBD1 (6 bases). The TCR was taken from a woman under 30 who had recovered from COVID-19. Sequencing input: PBMCs or T cells enriched from blood (not recorded which). The CDR3 DNA sequence: TGTGCCAGCAGCCCGAGGGGGGGCGCGGATTCACCCCTCCACTTT. Translating it yields CASSPRGGADSPLHF.